Listed here are 22 T cell receptor beta chains from one sample, sequenced in a study of T cells in localized non-small cell lung cancer. Sequenced by immunoSEQ multiplex PCR; TCRdb stores in-frame clones only, minus some. The repertoire has 23,000 or so clones, approximately 88% of them found once; the top ten carry roughly 9.5%. Sequencing used peripheral blood mononuclear cells, obtained before any cancer treatment. The source is a woman aged 35 to 69 with stage III lung adenocarcinoma.

The CDR3 sequence: CASRAAIGVMAEAFF. The CDR3 DNA reads as TGTGCCAGCAGGGCCGCCATCGGGGTTATGGCTGAAGCTTTCTTT. The chain uses TRBV6-5 and TRBJ1-1; no firm D call. This CDR3 comprises 15 residues. Trimming cost V 6 bases and J 6 bases, with 20 bases left between them. CDR1 MNHEY and CDR2 SVGAGI come from the germline V gene.

The sample holds a few counts of this clone. The rearrangement uses TRBV6-1 and TRBJ1-6; 7 bases fit TRBD1. The CDR3 loop spans 15 amino acids. Trimming at V came to 4 bases and at J to 7 bases, leaving 7 bases not matched to a gene. The germline V gene encodes CDR1 MNHNS and CDR2 SASEGT. DNA for the CDR3: TGTGCCAGCAGTGTCGGACAGGCGCTAAATTCACCCCTCCACTTT. It codes for CASSVGQALNSPLHF.

This chain uses TRBV9 with TRBJ2-1; D gene unclear. The germline V and J ends were trimmed by 4 bases and 5 bases, with 10 bases remaining between them. Germline V CDR1 and CDR2: SGDLS, YYNGEE. The CDR3 is 13 amino acids. Here the CDR3 reads CASSPSGHNEQFF. The CDR3 DNA sequence: TGTGCCAGCAGCCCGTCAGGCCACAATGAGCAGTTCTTC.

The J gene is TRBJ1-1, the V gene TRBV7-8, with D maybe TRBD1 (5 bases). V lost 8 bases, J lost 0 bases, and 19 bases lay in between. Germline CDR1 reads SGHVS; CDR2 reads FQNEAQ. The CDR3 length is 16 residues. The CDR3 sequence: CASRGGVINMNTEAFF. CDR3 coding DNA: TGTGCCAGCCGGGGGGGGGTCATCAACATGAACACTGAAGCTTTCTTT.

V and J are TRBV5-1 and TRBJ1-2; weak D call: TRBD1 (5 bases). From germline, CDR1 is SGHRS and CDR2 YFSETQ. This CDR3 contains 13 residues. Trimming removed 3 bases from V and 7 bases from J, with 13 bases in between. DNA for the CDR3: TGCGCCAGCAGCTCCCAGGGTTTCGGTGGCTACACCTTC. Translating it yields CASSSQGFGGYTF.

The chain couples TRBV28 to TRBJ1-4, with TRBD1 matching over 10 bases. V trimming: 11 bases; J trimming: 8 bases; junction bases outside the gene matches: 8. Germline V gene data show CDR1 as MDHEN and CDR2 as SYDVKM. CDR3 size: 13 residues. The CDR3 protein is CAVPGTGVEKLFF. The DNA of the CDR3 is TGTGCCGTTCCCGGGACAGGGGTAGAAAAACTGTTTTTT.

This rearrangement joins TRBV18 to TRBJ2-2, with D unclear. Germline V gene data show CDR1 as KGHSH and CDR2 as LQKENI. The CDR3 has 15 amino acids. Trimming left V 2 bases short and J 0 bases short, with 7 bases between. The DNA for the CDR3 is TGTGCCAGCTCACCAAGGGCCACGAACACCGGGGAGCTGTTTTTT. The encoded protein is CASSPRATNTGELFF.

This clone was detected only once. This sequence joins TRBV7-8 and TRBJ1-2, with D possibly TRBD1 on 6 matching bases. The length of the CDR3 is 13 residues. CDR1 SGHVS and CDR2 FQNEAQ come from the germline V gene. Trimming removed 5 bases from V and 2 bases from J, with 9 bases in between. CDR3 protein: CASSPDRNYGYTF. The CDR3 DNA follows: TGTGCCAGCAGCCCGGACAGAAACTATGGCTACACCTTC.

The chain combines TRBV27 with TRBJ2-2; tentative D call: TRBD2 (6 bases). The germline V and J ends were trimmed by 3 bases and 6 bases, with 11 bases remaining between them. In germline, CDR1 is MNHEY, CDR2 SMNVEV (reference sequence). The CDR3 is 14 residues long. CDR3 DNA sequence: TGTGCCAGCAGTTTCGGCAGGGAGGCCGGGGAGCTGTTTTTT. Amino acids: CASSFGREAGELFF.

The J gene is TRBJ1-2, the V gene TRBV7-8, with D hard to call. V was cut by 1 base and J by 1 base, with 7 bases left in between. Germline V gives CDR1 SGHVS, CDR2 FQNEAQ. The CDR3 runs to 14 residues. CDR3 sequence reads: CASSLGASNYGYTF. CDR3 bases: TGTGCCAGCAGCTTAGGGGCCAGTAACTATGGCTACACCTTC.

The chain combines TRBV15 with TRBJ2-1; tentatively, D is TRBD1 (6 bases). Germline CDR1 and CDR2: LNHNV and YYDKDF (reference sequence). Trimming pared 0 bases from V and 5 bases from J, leaving 11 bases between. The CDR3 has 15 residues. For the CDR3, the DNA is TGTGCCACCAGCAGAGAGGGGGCGGTGAACAATGAGCAGTTCTTC. Its protein is CATSREGAVNNEQFF.

V and J are TRBV6-5 and TRBJ2-1, with D maybe TRBD2 (6 bases). The length of the CDR3 is 15 residues. The germline gives CDR1 MNHEY, CDR2 SVGAGI. Deletions cut 6 bases from V and 9 bases from J, with 21 bases between. The CDR3 is CASSPGLARIAEQFF. CDR3 coding DNA: TGTGCCAGCAGCCCCGGGCTAGCGAGGATAGCTGAGCAGTTCTTC.

The chain links TRBV12-5 to TRBJ2-3; D remains unclear. The V end was cut by 3 bases, the J end by 6 bases, with 4 bases between. Germline loops: CDR1 LGHNT, CDR2 FRNRAP. The CDR3 extends over 11 amino acids. The CDR3 protein is CASGLGDTQYF. The CDR3 bases are TGTGCTAGTGGTTTAGGGGATACGCAGTATTTT.

This clone was counted a few times. This sequence joins TRBV7-2 and TRBJ2-3; tentatively, D is TRBD1 (7 bases). The CDR3 totals 15 residues. Germline V lookup: CDR1 SGHTA, CDR2 FQGNSA. V shed 6 bases and J shed 1 base, with 14 bases lying between them. The CDR3 region has the DNA TGTGCCAGCAGGGAGGGGGCGCATGGCACAGATACGCAGTATTTT. It yields the protein CASREGAHGTDTQYF. The full variable domain, with the rest looked up from reference TRBV7-2 and TRBJ2-3, is GAGVSQSPSNKVTEKGKDVELRCDPISGHTALYWYRQSLGQGLEFLIYFQGNSAPDKSGLPSDRFSAERTGGSVSTLTIQRTQQEDSAVYLCASREGAHGTDTQYFGPGTRLTVL.

This clone appeared a few times. This rearrangement joins TRBV4-3 to TRBJ2-1; the match to TRBD2 covers 8 bases. Germline V gives CDR1 LGHNA, CDR2 YSLEER. Germline trimming cut 0 bases from V and 7 bases from J; bases unmatched to any gene: 8. CDR3 size: 16 residues. The chain's CDR3 is CASSQDSTGGRNEQFF. For the CDR3, the DNA is TGCGCCAGCAGCCAAGATTCGACGGGGGGGCGTAATGAGCAGTTCTTC.

The chain has TRBV18 and TRBJ1-2, with D possibly being TRBD1 (5 bases). In germline, CDR1 is KGHSH, CDR2 LQKENI. CDR3 length: 13 residues. Trimming stripped 5 bases from V and 1 base from J, with 8 bases between. Here the CDR3 reads CASSSRDNYGYTF. Here the CDR3 DNA reads TGTGCCAGCTCATCCAGGGATAACTATGGCTACACCTTC. Full variable domain (missing parts from reference TRBV18 and TRBJ1-2): NAGVMQNPRHLVRRRGQEARLRCSPMKGHSHVYWYRQLPEEGLKFMVYLQKENIIDESGMPKERFSAEFPKEGPSILRIQQVVRGDSAAYFCASSSRDNYGYTFGSGTRLTVV.

The chain links TRBV11-2 to TRBJ1-6; 7 bases align to TRBD1. The V gene's germline CDR1 is SGHAT and CDR2 FQNNGV. The CDR3 totals 15 residues. V trimming: 2 bases; J trimming: 10 bases; junction bases outside the gene matches: 8. CDR3 nucleotides: TGTGCCAGCAGCTTAAACAGGGGAGGAGGATCACCCCTCCACTTT. It codes for CASSLNRGGGSPLHF. The variable domain in full, with the rest retrieved from reference TRBV11-2 and TRBJ1-6, is EAGVAQSPRYKIIEKRQSVAFWCNPISGHATLYWYQQILGQGPKLLIQFQNNGVVDDSQLPKDRFSAERLKGVDSTLKIQPAKLEDSAVYLCASSLNRGGGSPLHFGNGTRLTVT.

J is TRBJ1-2 and V is TRBV29-1; the D gene is possibly TRBD1 (5 bases). CDR3 length equals 12 residues. The ends were cut back, 3 bases at V and 8 bases at J, with 13 bases in the middle. Looked up from germline, CDR1 is SQVTM and CDR2 is ANQGSEA. CDR3 residues: CSVDRDRRGYTF. CDR3 nucleotides: TGCAGCGTTGATCGGGACCGGCGGGGCTACACCTTC. The whole variable domain, remainder taken from reference TRBV29-1 and TRBJ1-2, is SAVISQKPSRDICQRGTSLTIQCQVDSQVTMMFWYRQQPGQSLTLIATANQGSEATYESGFVIDKFPISRPNLTFSTLTVSNMSPEDSSIYLCSVDRDRRGYTFGSGTRLTVV.

The rearrangement links TRBV14 to TRBJ2-3, with D perhaps TRBD1 (6 bases). Germline V gene data show CDR1 as SGHDN and CDR2 as FVKESK. The CDR3 length is 12 residues. Deletions cut 5 bases from V and 5 bases from J, with 8 bases between. CDR3 sequence: CASSRGKDTQYF. The CDR3, as DNA: TGTGCCAGCAGCAGGGGGAAAGATACGCAGTATTTT.

The rearrangement uses TRBV7-8 and TRBJ2-4; no clear D gene. Germline V gene data show CDR1 as SGHVS and CDR2 as FQNEAQ. The CDR3 consists of 15 residues. Deletions cut 5 bases from V and 0 bases from J, with 11 bases between. The CDR3 DNA reads TGTGCCAGCAGCCCAACCGAACTAGCCAAAAACATTCAGTACTTC. It codes for CASSPTELAKNIQYF.

The chain employs TRBV4-1 and TRBJ2-7; no clear D gene. The V gene's germline CDR1 is MGHRA and CDR2 YSYEKL. The CDR3 runs to 13 residues. V lost 1 base and J 5 bases, leaving 9 bases between the germline ends. CDR3: CASSQVNRDEQYF. The CDR3 nucleotides are TGCGCCAGCAGCCAAGTAAACCGAGACGAGCAGTACTTC.

The J gene is TRBJ2-3, the V gene TRBV7-2, with TRBD2 matching 9 bases. CDR1 SGHTA and CDR2 FQGNSA come from the germline V gene. Trimming took 4 bases from V and 6 from J; bases not matched to a gene: 11. The CDR3 covers 16 residues. CDR3 loop: CASSSWTSAPGDTQYF. CDR3 coding DNA: TGTGCCAGCAGCTCCTGGACTAGCGCCCCTGGCGATACGCAGTATTTT.